This T cell receptor (beta chain) appears in the sequencing data of a study of post-analysis software for immune sequencing data. General study results and limits: A few TRBV segments were significantly more frequent in patients than in controls. TRBV5-6, TRBV5-1 and TRBV20-1 were among these segments. Versus controls, multiple sclerosis patients showed significantly lower diversity (normalized Chao1).

Trimming removed 0 bases at V and 4 bases at J, with 8 bases between. The CDR3 length is 14 residues. Germline V gene data show CDR1 as SGHRS and CDR2 as YFSETQ. In its sample, this clonotype was seen a few times. The antigen is unknown. Prepared TCR beta cDNA libraries contained unique molecular identifiers. TCRdb reprocessed the PCR reads with MiXCR, giving one entry per CDR3 protein. The table includes more than 450,000 distinct CDR3 sequences, roughly 40% detected once. The sample was blood. The gene calls are TRBV5-1 and TRBJ2-1; D remains unclear. This receptor was obtained from a girl aged 5-17 years with multiple sclerosis. In DNA form, the CDR3 reads TGCGCCAGCAGCTTGGAAACCGAATACAATGAGCAGTTCTTC. Protein product: CASSLETEYNEQFF.